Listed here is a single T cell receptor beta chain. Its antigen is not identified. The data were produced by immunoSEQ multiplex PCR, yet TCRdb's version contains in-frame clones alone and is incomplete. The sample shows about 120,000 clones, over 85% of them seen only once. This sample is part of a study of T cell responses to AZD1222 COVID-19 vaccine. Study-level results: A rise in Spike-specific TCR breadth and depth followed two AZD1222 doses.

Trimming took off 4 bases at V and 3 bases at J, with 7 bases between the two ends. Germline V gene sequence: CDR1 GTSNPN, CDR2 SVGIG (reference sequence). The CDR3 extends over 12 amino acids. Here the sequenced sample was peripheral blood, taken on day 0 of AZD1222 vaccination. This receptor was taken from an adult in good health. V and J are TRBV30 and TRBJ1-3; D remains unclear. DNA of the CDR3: TGTGCCTGGAACCGGGTTGGAAACACCATATATTTT. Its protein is CAWNRVGNTIYF.